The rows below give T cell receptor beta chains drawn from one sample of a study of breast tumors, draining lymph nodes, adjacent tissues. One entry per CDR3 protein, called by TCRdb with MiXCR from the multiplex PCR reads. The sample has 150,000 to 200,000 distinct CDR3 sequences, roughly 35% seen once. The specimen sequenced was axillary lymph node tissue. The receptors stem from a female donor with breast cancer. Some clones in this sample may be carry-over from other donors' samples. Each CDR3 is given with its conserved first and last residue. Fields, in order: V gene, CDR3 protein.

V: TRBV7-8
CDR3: CASSSPSLYEQYF

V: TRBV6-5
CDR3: CASSHGSKTQYF

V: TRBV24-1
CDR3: CASSSGSRGGETQYF

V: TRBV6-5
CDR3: CASSLGTGRNTIYF

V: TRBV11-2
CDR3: CASSPRTSGKNIQYF

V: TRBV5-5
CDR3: CASSSGHSSYNEQFF

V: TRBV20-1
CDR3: CSAPGLARTYNEQFF

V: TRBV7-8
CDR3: CASSFAPSRNTDTQYF

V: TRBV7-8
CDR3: CASSLIRKGYTF

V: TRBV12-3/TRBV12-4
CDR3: CASTYRGRGSPLHF

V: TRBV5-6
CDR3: CASSQDREVTGELFF

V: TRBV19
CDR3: CASSVPSLYNEQFF

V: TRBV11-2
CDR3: CASSFFKGNYEQYF

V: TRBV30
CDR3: CALRGHGDTQYF

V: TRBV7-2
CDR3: CASSFGGGPAYEQYF

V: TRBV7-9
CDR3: CASSWTQEETQYF

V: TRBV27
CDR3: CASWETGAGYNEQFF

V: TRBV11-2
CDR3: CASSFSKDTYEQYF